This T cell receptor beta chain derives from a study of blood T cell repertoires in COVID-19. Study information: COVID-19 samples from acute and convalescent phases originated in the United States, Italy and Spain. The cDNA or gDNA used as material had been derived from T cells, B-cell-depleted T cells, or PBMCs.

Germline V gene sequence: CDR1 SGHNT, CDR2 YENEEA. The CDR3 length is 13 residues. V dropped 5 bases and J dropped 2 bases, with 8 bases sitting between them. This clone has more than one count but fewer than ten. Original processing methods: Amplification of reference gene primers was used by the study to estimate nucleated cell counts. Repertoires were generated with immunoSEQ multiplex PCR, while TCRdb's copy carries only in-frame clones and drops some. V, J and clone size derive from that table, while D and trimming were established from the DNA sequence. This table has tens of thousands of clones, roughly 89% appearing once.

Sample: peripheral blood. The genes are TRBV11-3 and TRBJ2-3; the D gene is possibly TRBD2 (5 bases). This TCR was sampled from a human donor with active COVID-19. The donor label of this sample is uncertain. The CDR3 DNA follows: TGTGCCAGCAGCCGAGGGCTCACAGATACGCAGTATTTT. It codes for CASSRGLTDTQYF.